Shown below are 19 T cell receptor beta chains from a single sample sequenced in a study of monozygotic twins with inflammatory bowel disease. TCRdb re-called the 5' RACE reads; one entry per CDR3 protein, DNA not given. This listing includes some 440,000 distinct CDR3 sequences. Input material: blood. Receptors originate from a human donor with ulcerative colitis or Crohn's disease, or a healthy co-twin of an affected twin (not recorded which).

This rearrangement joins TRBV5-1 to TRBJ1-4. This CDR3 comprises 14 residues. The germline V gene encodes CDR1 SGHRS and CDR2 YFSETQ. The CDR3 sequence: CASSFAGSSEKLFF.

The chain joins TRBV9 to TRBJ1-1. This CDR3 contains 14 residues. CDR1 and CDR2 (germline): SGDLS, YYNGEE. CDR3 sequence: CASSVEAGNTEAFF.

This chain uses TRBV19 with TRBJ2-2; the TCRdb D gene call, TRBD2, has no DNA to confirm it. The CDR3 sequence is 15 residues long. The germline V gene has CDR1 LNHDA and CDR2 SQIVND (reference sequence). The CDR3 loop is CASSMGTTNTGELFF.

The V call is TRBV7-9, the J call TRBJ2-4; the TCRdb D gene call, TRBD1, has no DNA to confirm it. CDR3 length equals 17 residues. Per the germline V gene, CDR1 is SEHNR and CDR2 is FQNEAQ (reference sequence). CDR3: CASSVWDSILGGNIQYF.

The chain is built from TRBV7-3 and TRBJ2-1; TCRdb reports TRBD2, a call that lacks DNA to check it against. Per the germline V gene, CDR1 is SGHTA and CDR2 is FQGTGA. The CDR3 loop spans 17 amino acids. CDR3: CASSFFPSGGEFDEQFF.

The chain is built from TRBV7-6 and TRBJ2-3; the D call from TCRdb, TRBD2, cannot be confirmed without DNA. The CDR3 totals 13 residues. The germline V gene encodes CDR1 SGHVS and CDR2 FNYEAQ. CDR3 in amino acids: CASSFQRSDTQYF.

The CDR3 region is CASSPLGQDLRSSYNEQFF. This chain joins TRBV18 and TRBJ2-1; TCRdb returns TRBD1, unconfirmable since there is no DNA. The CDR3 has 19 residues. Germline V lookup: CDR1 KGHSH, CDR2 LQKENI. The full variable domain, with the rest looked up from reference TRBV18 and TRBJ2-1, is NAGVMQNPRHLVRRRGQEARLRCSPMKGHSHVYWYRQLPEEGLKFMVYLQKENIIDESGMPKERFSAEFPKEGPSILRIQQVVRGDSAAYFCASSPLGQDLRSSYNEQFFGPGTRLTVL.

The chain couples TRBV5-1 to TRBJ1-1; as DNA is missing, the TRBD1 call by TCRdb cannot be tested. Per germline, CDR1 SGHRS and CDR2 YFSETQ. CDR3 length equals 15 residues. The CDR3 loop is CASSLEKGVDTEAFF. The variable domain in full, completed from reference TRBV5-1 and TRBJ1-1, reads KAGVTQTPRYLIKTRGQQVTLSCSPISGHRSVSWYQQTPGQGLQFLFEYFSETQRNKGNFPGRFSGRQFSNSRSEMNVSTLELGDSALYLCASSLEKGVDTEAFFGQGTRLTVV.

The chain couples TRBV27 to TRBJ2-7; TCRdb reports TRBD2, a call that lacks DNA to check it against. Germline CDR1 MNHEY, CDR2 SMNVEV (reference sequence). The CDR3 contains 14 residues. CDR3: CASSLAGGLYEQYF.

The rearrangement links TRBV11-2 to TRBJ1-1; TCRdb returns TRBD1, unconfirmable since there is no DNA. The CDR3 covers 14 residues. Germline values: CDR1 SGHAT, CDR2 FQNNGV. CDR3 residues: CASSLDWPGKGAFF. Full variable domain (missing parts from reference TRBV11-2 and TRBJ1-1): EAGVAQSPRYKIIEKRQSVAFWCNPISGHATLYWYQQILGQGPKLLIQFQNNGVVDDSQLPKDRFSAERLKGVDSTLKIQPAKLEDSAVYLCASSLDWPGKGAFFGQGTRLTVV.

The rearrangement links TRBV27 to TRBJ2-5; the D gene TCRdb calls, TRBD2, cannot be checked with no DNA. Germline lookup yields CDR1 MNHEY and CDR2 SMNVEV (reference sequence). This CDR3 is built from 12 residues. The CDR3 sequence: CASSVGWGTQYF.

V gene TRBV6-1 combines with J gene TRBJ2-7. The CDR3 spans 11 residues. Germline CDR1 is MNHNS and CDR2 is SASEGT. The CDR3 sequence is CASSISYEQYF.

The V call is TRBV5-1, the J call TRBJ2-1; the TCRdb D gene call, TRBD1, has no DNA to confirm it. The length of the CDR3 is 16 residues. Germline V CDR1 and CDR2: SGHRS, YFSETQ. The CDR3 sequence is CASSLVGGAAYNEQFF.

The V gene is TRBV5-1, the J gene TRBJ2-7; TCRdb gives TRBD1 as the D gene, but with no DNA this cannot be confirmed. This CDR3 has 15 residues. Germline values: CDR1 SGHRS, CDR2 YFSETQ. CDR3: CASSSPGQGPDEQYF.

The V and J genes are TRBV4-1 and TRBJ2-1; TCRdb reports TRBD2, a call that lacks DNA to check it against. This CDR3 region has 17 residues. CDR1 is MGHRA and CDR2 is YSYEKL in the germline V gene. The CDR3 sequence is CASSLSTSGGFYNEQFF.

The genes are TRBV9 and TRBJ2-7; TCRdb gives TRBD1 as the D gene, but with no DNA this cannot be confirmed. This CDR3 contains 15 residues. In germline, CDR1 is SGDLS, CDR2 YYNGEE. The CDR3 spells CASSARTGASYEQYF.

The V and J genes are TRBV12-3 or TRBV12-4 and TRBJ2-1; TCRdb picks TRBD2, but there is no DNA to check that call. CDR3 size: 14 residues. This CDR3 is CASTESPARRGQFF.

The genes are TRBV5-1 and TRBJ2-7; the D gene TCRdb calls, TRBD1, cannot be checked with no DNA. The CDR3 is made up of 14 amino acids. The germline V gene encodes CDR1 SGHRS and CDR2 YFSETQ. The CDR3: CASGDRGSFYEQYF.

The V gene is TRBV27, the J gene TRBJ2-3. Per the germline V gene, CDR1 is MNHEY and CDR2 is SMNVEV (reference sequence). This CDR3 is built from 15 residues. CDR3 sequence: CASSFLAFSTDTQYF.